This passage covers 7 T cell receptor beta chains from one sample sequenced in a study of blood T cell repertoires in COVID-19. TCRdb keeps only in-frame clones here, not all; method: immunoSEQ multiplex PCR. This repertoire shows just over 90,000 clones, less than 90% found once; its top ten account for approximately 18%. The sequenced sample was peripheral blood. The receptors derive from an elderly woman with acute or convalescent COVID-19.

This sequence joins TRBV18 and TRBJ2-5; TRBD1 might be the D (5 bases). Trimming pared 4 bases from V and 1 base from J, leaving 13 bases between. Germline V lookup: CDR1 KGHSH, CDR2 LQKENI. The CDR3 spans 15 residues. CDR3 nucleotide sequence: TGTGCCAGCTCACTCGTGACAGATATCCAAGAGACCCAGTACTTC. As protein: CASSLVTDIQETQYF.

CDR3 in amino acids: CASSRTDTEAFF. The DNA for the CDR3 is TGTGCCAGCAGCCGGACAGACACTGAAGCTTTCTTT. The chain couples TRBV5-4 to TRBJ1-1; possible D gene TRBD1, 6 bases. Per the germline V gene, CDR1 is SGHNT and CDR2 is YYREEE (reference sequence). V was trimmed by 4 bases and J by 3 bases, leaving 7 bases between them. CDR3 length equals 12 residues.

This chain links TRBV12-3 or TRBV12-4 with TRBJ2-3; D may be TRBD1 (7 bases). The CDR3 spans 13 residues. The V and J ends lost 6 bases and 5 bases respectively, with 12 bases between them. CDR3 in amino acids: CASSRGARDTQYF. The CDR3 nucleotides are TGTGCCAGCAGCAGGGGGGCGCGAGATACGCAGTATTTT.

Turning to this clone: Its ends do not fully match the called genes, so a read error is possible. V usage is TRBV4-2 and J usage is TRBJ2-4; 7 bases line up with TRBD2. Germline values: CDR1 LGHNA, CDR2 YNFKEQ. The CDR3 extends over 16 amino acids. The CDR3 loop reads CASSPLGGEVRNIQYF. The CDR3 bases are TGTGCCAGCAGCCCTCTGGGAGGGGAGGTTAGAAACATTCAGTACTTT.

The chain has TRBV20-1 and TRBJ1-1; tentatively, D is TRBD1 (6 bases). The CDR3 is made up of 13 amino acids. Germline lookup yields CDR1 DFQATT and CDR2 SNEGSKA (reference sequence). V was shortened by 3 bases and J by 1 base, with 9 bases between the two germline ends. Here the CDR3 DNA reads TGCAGTGCTAGTCAGGGGCGGAACACTGAAGCTTTCTTT. It is translated as CSASQGRNTEAFF.

V is TRBV5-6 and J is TRBJ1-1; 7 positions match TRBD1. The germline CDR1 and CDR2 sequences are SGHDT and YYEEEE. The V gene end was trimmed by 1 base and the J gene end by 0 bases; junction bases not matched to a gene: 3. The CDR3 is made up of 15 amino acids. The CDR3 loop reads CASSLLGQMNTEAFF. The CDR3 DNA reads as TGTGCCAGCAGCTTGTTGGGACAGATGAACACTGAAGCTTTCTTT.

The rearrangement joins TRBV5-4 to TRBJ2-7, with 7 bases fitting TRBD2. The trim removed 2 bases at V and 0 bases at J, leaving 5 bases unmatched. This CDR3 contains 15 residues. CDR1 and CDR2 (germline): SGHNT, YYREEE (reference sequence). DNA of the CDR3: TGTGCCAGCAGCTTTGGGACTACACACTCCTACGAGCAGTACTTC. Its protein is CASSFGTTHSYEQYF.